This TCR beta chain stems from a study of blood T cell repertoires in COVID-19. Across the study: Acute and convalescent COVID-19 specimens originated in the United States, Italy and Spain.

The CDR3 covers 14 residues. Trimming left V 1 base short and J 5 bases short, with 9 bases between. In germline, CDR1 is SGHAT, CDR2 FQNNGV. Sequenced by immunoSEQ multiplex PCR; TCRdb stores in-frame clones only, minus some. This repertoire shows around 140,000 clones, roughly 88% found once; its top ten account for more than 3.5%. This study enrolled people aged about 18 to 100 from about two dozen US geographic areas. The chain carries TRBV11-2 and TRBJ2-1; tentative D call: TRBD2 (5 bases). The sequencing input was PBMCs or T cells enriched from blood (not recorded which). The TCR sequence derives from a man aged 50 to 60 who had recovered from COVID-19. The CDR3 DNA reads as TGTGCCAGCAGCTTAGCAGCGGCTAACAATGAGCAGTTCTTC. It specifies CASSLAAANNEQFF.